This T cell receptor (beta chain) was recovered during a study of cytomegalovirus exposure and HLA in healthy donors. Study conclusions and caveats: Previously analyzed data showed that most TCR beta V segments were productive at a frequency of about 87% or about 30%.

Germline CDR1 MNHNS, CDR2 SASEGT. The CDR3 has 14 residues. J lost 6 bases, V lost 4 bases, and 5 bases had no gene match. The PCR ran on 60 Vbeta and 13 Jbeta primers. Libraries were prepared by immunoSEQ multiplex PCR; TCRdb keeps only in-frame clonotypes and omits some of them. The data show more than 150,000 clones, with around 82% seen just once and about 0.37% held by the top ten. On this clone itself: Its antigen is as yet unknown.

Input material: PBMCs. This sequence joins TRBV6-1 and TRBJ2-7; 11 bases are shared with TRBD1. The receptor was isolated from a boy younger than 10 in good health and CMV-seronegative. CDR3 in DNA: TGTGCCAGCAGTGGTGGACAGGGGGCCGGCGAGCAGTACTTC. Amino acid sequence: CASSGGQGAGEQYF.